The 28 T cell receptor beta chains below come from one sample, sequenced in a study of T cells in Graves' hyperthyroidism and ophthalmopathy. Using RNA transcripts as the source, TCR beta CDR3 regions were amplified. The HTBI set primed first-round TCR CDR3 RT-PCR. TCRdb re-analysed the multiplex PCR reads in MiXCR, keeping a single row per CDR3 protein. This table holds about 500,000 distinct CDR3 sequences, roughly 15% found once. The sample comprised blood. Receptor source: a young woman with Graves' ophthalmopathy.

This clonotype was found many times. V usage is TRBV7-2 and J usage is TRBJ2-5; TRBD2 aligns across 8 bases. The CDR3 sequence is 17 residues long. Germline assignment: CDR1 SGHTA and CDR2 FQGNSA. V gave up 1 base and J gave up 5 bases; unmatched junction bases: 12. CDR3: CASSLGSGGMMGETQYF. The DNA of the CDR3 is TGTGCCAGCAGCTTAGGAAGCGGGGGAATGATGGGGGAGACCCAGTACTTC.

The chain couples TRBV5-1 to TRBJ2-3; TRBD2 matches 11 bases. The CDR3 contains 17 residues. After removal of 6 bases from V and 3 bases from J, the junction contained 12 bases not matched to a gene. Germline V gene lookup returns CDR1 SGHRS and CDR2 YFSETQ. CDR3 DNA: TGCGCCAGCAAAAAATCGACTAGCGGGGAACTTACAGATACGCAGTATTTT. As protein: CASKKSTSGELTDTQYF.

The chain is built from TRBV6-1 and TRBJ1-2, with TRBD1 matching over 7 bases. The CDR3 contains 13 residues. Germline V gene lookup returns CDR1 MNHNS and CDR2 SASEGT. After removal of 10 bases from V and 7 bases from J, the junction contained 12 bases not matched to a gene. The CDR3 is CATPSWTGSGYTF. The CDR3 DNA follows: TGTGCCACCCCTTCTTGGACAGGTTCTGGCTACACCTTC.

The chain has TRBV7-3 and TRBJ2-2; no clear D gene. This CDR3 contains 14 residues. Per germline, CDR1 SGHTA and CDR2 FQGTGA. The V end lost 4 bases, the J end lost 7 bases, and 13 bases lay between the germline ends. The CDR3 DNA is TGTGCCAGCAGCTCAACCGGAAGTGGCGGGGAGCTGTTTTTT. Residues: CASSSTGSGGELFF. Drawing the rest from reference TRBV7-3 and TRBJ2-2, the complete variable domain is GAGVSQTPSNKVTEKGKYVELRCDPISGHTALYWYRQSLGQGPEFLIYFQGTGAADDSGLPNDRFFAVRPEGSVSTLKIQRTERGDSAVYLCASSSTGSGGELFFGEGSRLTVL.

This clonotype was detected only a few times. For the CDR3, the DNA is TGCAGTGCTATCGTCGAGACCCAGTACTTC. Its translation: CSAIVETQYF. The V call is TRBV20-1, the J call TRBJ2-5; D call uncertain. The V and J ends lost 4 bases and 5 bases respectively, with 5 bases between them. The CDR3 length is 10 residues. The germline V gene has CDR1 DFQATT and CDR2 SNEGSKA (reference sequence).

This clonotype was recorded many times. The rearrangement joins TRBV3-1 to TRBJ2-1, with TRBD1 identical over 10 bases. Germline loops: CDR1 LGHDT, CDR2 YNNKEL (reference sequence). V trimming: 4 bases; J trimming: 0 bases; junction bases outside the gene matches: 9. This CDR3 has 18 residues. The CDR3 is CASSPDRGGISSYNEQFF. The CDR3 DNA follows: TGTGCCAGCAGCCCGGACAGGGGGGGAATTAGCTCCTACAATGAGCAGTTCTTC.

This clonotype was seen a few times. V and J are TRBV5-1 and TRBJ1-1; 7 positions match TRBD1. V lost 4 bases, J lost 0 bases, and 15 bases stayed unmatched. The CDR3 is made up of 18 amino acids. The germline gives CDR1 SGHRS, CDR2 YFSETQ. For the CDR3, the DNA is TGCGCCAGCAGCCCAGCCGAGCCGACAGGGCGTGTGAACACTGAAGCTTTCTTT. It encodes CASSPAEPTGRVNTEAFF. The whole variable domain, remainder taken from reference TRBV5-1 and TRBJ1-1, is KAGVTQTPRYLIKTRGQQVTLSCSPISGHRSVSWYQQTPGQGLQFLFEYFSETQRNKGNFPGRFSGRQFSNSRSEMNVSTLELGDSALYLCASSPAEPTGRVNTEAFFGQGTRLTVV.

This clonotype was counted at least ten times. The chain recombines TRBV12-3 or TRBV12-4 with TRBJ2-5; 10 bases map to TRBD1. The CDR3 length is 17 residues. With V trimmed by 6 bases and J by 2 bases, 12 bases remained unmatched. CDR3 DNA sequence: TGTGCCAGCAGCGACCTGAACTCGGACAGGGGGCAAGAGACCCAGTACTTC. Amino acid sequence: CASSDLNSDRGQETQYF.

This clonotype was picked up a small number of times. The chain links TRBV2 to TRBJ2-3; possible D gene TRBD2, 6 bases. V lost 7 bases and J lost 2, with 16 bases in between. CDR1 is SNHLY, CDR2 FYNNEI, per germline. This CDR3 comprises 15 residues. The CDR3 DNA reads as TGTGCCAGCAATCAGTGGGCGGGGCTCACAGATACGCAGTATTTT. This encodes CASNQWAGLTDTQYF.

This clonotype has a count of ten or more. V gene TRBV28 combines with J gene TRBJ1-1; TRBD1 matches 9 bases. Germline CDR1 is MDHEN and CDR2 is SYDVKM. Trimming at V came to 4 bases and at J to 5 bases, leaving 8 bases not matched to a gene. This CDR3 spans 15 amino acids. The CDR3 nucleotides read TGTGCCAGCAGTTCACAGGGGGCGGGGGGGACTGAAGCTTTCTTT. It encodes CASSSQGAGGTEAFF.

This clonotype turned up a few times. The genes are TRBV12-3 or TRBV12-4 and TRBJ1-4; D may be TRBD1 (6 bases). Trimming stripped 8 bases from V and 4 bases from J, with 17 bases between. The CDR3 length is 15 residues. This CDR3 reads CASLSRRTDNEKLFF. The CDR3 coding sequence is TGTGCCAGCCTCTCAAGGAGGACAGATAATGAAAAACTGTTTTTT.

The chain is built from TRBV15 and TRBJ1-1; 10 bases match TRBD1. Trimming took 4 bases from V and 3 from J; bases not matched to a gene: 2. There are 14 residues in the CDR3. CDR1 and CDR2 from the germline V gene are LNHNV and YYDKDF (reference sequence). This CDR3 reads CATSTGQGDTEAFF. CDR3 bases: TGTGCCACCAGCACCGGACAGGGGGACACTGAAGCTTTCTTT.

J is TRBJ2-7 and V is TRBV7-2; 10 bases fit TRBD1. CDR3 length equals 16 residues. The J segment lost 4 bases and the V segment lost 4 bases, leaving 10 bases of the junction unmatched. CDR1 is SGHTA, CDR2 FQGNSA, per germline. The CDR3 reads CASSYRPGQGSYEQYF. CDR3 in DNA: TGTGCCAGCAGCTATCGGCCGGGACAGGGGTCATACGAGCAGTACTTC.

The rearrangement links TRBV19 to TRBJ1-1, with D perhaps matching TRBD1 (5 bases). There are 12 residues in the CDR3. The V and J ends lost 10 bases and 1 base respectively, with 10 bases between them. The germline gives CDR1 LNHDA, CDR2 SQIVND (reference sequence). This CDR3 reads CATAQGNTEAFF. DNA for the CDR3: TGTGCCACGGCCCAGGGGAACACTGAAGCTTTCTTT.

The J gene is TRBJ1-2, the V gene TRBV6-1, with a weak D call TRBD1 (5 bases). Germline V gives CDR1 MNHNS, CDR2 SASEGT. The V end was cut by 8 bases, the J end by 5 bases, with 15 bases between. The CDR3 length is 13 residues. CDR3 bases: TGTGCCAGCCGACAGTCAGCAGATTATGGCTACACCTTC. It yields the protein CASRQSADYGYTF.

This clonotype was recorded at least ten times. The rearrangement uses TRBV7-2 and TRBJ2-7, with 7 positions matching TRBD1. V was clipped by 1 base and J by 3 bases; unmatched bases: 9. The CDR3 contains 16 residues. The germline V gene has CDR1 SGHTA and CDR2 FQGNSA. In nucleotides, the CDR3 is TGTGCCAGCAGCTTAGTGGGGGACAGTACCTTCTACGAGCAGTACTTC. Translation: CASSLVGDSTFYEQYF.

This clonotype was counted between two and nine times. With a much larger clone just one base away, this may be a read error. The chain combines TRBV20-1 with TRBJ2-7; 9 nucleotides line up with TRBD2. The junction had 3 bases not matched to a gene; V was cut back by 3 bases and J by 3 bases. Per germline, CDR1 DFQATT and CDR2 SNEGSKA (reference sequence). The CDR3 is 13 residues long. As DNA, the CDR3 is TGCAGTGCTAGCCGGACTAGCGACTACGAGCAGTACTTC. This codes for CSASRTSDYEQYF.

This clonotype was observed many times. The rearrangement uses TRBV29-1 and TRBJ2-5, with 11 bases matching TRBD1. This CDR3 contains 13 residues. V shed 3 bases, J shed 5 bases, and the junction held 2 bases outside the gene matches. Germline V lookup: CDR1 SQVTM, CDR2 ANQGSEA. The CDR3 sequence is CSVDGTGGETQYF. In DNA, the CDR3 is TGCAGCGTTGATGGGACAGGGGGGGAGACCCAGTACTTC. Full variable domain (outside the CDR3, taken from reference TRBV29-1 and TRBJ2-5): SAVISQKPSRDICQRGTSLTIQCQVDSQVTMMFWYRQQPGQSLTLIATANQGSEATYESGFVIDKFPISRPNLTFSTLTVSNMSPEDSSIYLCSVDGTGGETQYFGPGTRLLVL.

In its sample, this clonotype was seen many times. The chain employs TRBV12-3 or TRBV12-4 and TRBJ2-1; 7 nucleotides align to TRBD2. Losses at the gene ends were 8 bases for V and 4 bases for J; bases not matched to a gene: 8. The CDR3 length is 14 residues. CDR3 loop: CASQRREQYNEQFF. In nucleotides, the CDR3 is TGTGCCAGCCAGCGGCGGGAGCAATACAATGAGCAGTTCTTC.

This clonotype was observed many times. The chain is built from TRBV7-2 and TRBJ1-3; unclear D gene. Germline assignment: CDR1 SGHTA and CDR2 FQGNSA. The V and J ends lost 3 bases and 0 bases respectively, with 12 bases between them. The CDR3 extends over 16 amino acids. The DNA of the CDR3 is TGTGCCAGCAGCTTGTGGGAGAACCCCTCTGGAAACACCATATATTTT. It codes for CASSLWENPSGNTIYF.

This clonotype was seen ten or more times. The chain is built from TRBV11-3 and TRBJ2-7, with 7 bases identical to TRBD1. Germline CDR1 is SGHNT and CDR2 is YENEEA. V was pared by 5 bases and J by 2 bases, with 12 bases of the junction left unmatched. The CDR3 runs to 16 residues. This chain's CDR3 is CASSDGTEGGTYEQYF. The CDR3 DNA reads TGTGCCAGCAGCGACGGGACAGAAGGGGGAACCTACGAGCAGTACTTC.

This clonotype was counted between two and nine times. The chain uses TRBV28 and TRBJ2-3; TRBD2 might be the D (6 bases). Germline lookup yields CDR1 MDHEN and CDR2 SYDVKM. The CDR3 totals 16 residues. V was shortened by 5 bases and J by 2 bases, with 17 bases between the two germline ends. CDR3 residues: CASSPPGRLATDTQYF. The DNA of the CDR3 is TGTGCCAGCAGTCCCCCAGGGAGGCTAGCCACAGATACGCAGTATTTT.

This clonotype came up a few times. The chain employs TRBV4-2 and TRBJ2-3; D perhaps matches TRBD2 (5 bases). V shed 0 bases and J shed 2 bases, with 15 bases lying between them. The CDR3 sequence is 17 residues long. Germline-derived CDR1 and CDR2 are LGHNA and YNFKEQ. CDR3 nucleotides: TGTGCCAGCAGCCAAGAGGAGACTACCTGGATCACAGATACGCAGTATTTT. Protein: CASSQEETTWITDTQYF.

In DNA, the CDR3 is TGTGCCTGGAGACAGGGGCTGGGGGCTTTCTTT. Translation gives CAWRQGLGAFF. The chain uses TRBV30 and TRBJ1-1; 7 bases map to TRBD1. J lost 11 bases, V lost 3 bases, and 6 bases had no gene match. The CDR3 spans 11 residues. Germline CDR1 is GTSNPN and CDR2 is SVGIG (reference sequence).

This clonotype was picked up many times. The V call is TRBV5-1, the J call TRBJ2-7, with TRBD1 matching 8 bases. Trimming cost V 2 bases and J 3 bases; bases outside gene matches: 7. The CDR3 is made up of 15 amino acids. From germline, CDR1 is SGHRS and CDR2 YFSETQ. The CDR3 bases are TGCGCCAGCAGCTTTGGGGACAGGAAAATCTACGAGCAGTACTTC. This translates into CASSFGDRKIYEQYF.

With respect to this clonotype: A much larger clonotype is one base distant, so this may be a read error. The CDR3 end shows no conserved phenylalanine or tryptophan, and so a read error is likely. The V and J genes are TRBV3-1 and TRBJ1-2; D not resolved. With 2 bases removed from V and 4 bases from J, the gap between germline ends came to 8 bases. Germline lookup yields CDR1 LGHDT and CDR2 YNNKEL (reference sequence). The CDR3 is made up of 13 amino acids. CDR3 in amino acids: CASSQSYSYGYTL. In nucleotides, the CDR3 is TGTGCCAGCAGCCAAAGTTACAGCTATGGCTACACCCTC.

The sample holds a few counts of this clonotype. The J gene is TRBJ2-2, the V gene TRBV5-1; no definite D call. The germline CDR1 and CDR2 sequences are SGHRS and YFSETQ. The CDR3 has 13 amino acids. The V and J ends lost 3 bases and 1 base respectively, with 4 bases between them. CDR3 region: CASSSKNTGELFF. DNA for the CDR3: TGCGCCAGCAGCTCAAAGAACACCGGGGAGCTGTTTTTT.

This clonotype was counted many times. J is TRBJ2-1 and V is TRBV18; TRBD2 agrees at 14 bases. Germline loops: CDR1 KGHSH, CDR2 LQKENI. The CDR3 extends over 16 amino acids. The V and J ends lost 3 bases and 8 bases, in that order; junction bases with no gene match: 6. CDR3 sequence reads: CASSPRLAGGPDEQFF. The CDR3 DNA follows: TGTGCCAGCTCACCTCGACTAGCGGGAGGGCCTGATGAGCAGTTCTTC.